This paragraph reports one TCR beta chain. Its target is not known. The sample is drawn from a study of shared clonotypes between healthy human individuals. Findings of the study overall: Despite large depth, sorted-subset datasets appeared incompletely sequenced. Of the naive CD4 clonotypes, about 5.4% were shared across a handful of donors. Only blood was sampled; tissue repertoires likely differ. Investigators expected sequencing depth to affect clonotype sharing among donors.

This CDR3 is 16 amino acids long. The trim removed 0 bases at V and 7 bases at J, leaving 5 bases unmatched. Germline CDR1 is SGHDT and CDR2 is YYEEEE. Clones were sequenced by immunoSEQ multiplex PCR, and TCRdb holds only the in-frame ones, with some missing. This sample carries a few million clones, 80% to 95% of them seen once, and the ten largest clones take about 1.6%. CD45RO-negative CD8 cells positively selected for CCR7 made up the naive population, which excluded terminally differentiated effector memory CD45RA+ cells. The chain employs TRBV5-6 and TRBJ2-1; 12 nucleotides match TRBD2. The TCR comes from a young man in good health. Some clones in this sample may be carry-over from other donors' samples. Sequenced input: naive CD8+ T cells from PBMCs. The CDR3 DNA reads TGTGCCAGCAGCTTGGAACTAGCGGGAGGCGCAAATGAGCAGTTCTTC. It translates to CASSLELAGGANEQFF. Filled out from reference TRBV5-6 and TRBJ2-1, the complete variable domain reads DAGVTQSPTHLIKTRGQQVTLRCSPKSGHDTVSWYQQALGQGPQFIFQYYEEEERQRGNFPDRFSGHQFPNYSSELNVNALLLGDSALYLCASSLELAGGANEQFFGPGTRLTVL.